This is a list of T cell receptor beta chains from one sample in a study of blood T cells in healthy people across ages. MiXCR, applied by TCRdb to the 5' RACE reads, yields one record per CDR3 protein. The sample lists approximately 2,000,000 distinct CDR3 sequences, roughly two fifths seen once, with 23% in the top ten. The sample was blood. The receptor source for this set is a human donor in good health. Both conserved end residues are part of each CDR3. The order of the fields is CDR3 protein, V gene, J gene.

CDR3aa: CASHVVGRHNEQFF
v_gene: TRBV6-2/TRBV6-3
j_gene: TRBJ2-1

CDR3aa: CASRRAGQQETQYF
v_gene: TRBV6-5
j_gene: TRBJ2-5

CDR3aa: CSVLRVESYNEQFF
v_gene: TRBV29-1
j_gene: TRBJ2-1

CDR3aa: CASSQDRETYEQYF
v_gene: TRBV4-3
j_gene: TRBJ2-7

CDR3aa: CSARDPGRENTEAFF
v_gene: TRBV20-1
j_gene: TRBJ1-1

CDR3aa: CSVELDRGYTDTQYF
v_gene: TRBV29-1
j_gene: TRBJ2-3

CDR3aa: CASSQGIVNTEAFF
v_gene: TRBV4-3
j_gene: TRBJ1-1

CDR3aa: CSARRPGFTDTQYF
v_gene: TRBV20-1
j_gene: TRBJ2-3

CDR3aa: CASGKSTGTGNGYTF
v_gene: TRBV9
j_gene: TRBJ1-2

CDR3aa: CASSPRTGAYEQFF
v_gene: TRBV4-3
j_gene: TRBJ2-1

CDR3aa: CASSLWSASQAPDTQYF
v_gene: TRBV7-2
j_gene: TRBJ2-3

CDR3aa: CASSFGRGSYNEQFF
v_gene: TRBV7-9
j_gene: TRBJ2-1

CDR3aa: CSVGVGSNEKLFF
v_gene: TRBV29-1
j_gene: TRBJ1-4

CDR3aa: CASSLDFSREQYF
v_gene: TRBV7-2
j_gene: TRBJ2-7

CDR3aa: CASSHLLGDNEQFF
v_gene: TRBV4-3
j_gene: TRBJ2-1

CDR3aa: CASSPLQGAETQYF
v_gene: TRBV18
j_gene: TRBJ2-5

CDR3aa: CASSTGRTSGVYEQYF
v_gene: TRBV5-1
j_gene: .

CDR3aa: CSARVGNNEQFF
v_gene: TRBV20-1
j_gene: TRBJ2-1

CDR3aa: CASSPPTQLGSTDTQYF
v_gene: TRBV12-3/TRBV12-4
j_gene: TRBJ2-3

CDR3aa: CSVAGTVGLSAFF
v_gene: TRBV29-1
j_gene: TRBJ1-1

CDR3aa: CASSQNRVDDTQYF
v_gene: TRBV14
j_gene: TRBJ2-3

CDR3aa: CASRGDAGEQYF
v_gene: TRBV10-3
j_gene: TRBJ2-5

CDR3aa: CASSYYSTGNYGYTF
v_gene: TRBV6-5
j_gene: TRBJ1-2

CDR3aa: CASSPRSAPIAEAFF
v_gene: TRBV7-9
j_gene: TRBJ1-1

CDR3aa: CASSLVYETQYF
v_gene: TRBV12-3/TRBV12-4
j_gene: TRBJ2-5

CDR3aa: CASSFTQGNQPQHF
v_gene: TRBV2
j_gene: TRBJ1-5

CDR3aa: CASSQWEGTALETQYF
v_gene: TRBV5-6
j_gene: TRBJ2-5

CDR3aa: CSASLAGVLYEQFF
v_gene: TRBV20-1
j_gene: TRBJ2-1

CDR3aa: CASSKEGSPDTQYF
v_gene: TRBV5-1
j_gene: TRBJ2-3

CDR3aa: CSARDLGRGSRDTQYF
v_gene: TRBV20-1
j_gene: TRBJ2-3

CDR3aa: CASHLQGMADGYTF
v_gene: TRBV5-5
j_gene: TRBJ1-2

CDR3aa: CASSVDEHGYTF
v_gene: TRBV9
j_gene: TRBJ1-2

CDR3aa: CASSLGGDTDTQYF
v_gene: TRBV28
j_gene: TRBJ2-3

CDR3aa: CAGSYKTSGPYNVQFF
v_gene: TRBV7-2
j_gene: TRBJ2-1

CDR3aa: CASSPITSVEQFF
v_gene: TRBV7-6
j_gene: TRBJ2-1

CDR3aa: CASSDTGANYGYTF
v_gene: TRBV9
j_gene: TRBJ1-2

CDR3aa: CSVDRGQGPDYGYTF
v_gene: TRBV29-1
j_gene: TRBJ1-2

CDR3aa: CSAITGANVLTF
v_gene: TRBV29-1
j_gene: TRBJ2-6

CDR3aa: CASSQDWDGPGNQPQHF
v_gene: TRBV4-3
j_gene: TRBJ1-5

CDR3aa: CASSPLFNLGTGELFF
v_gene: TRBV4-1
j_gene: TRBJ2-2

CDR3aa: CASTPGGFSGANVLTF
v_gene: TRBV7-9
j_gene: TRBJ2-6

CDR3aa: CASSLIGRNTEAFF
v_gene: TRBV7-9
j_gene: TRBJ1-1

CDR3aa: CASSSGTLAEQYF
v_gene: TRBV6-5
j_gene: TRBJ2-7

CDR3aa: CASSQDDTSRWEQYF
v_gene: TRBV4-2
j_gene: TRBJ2-7